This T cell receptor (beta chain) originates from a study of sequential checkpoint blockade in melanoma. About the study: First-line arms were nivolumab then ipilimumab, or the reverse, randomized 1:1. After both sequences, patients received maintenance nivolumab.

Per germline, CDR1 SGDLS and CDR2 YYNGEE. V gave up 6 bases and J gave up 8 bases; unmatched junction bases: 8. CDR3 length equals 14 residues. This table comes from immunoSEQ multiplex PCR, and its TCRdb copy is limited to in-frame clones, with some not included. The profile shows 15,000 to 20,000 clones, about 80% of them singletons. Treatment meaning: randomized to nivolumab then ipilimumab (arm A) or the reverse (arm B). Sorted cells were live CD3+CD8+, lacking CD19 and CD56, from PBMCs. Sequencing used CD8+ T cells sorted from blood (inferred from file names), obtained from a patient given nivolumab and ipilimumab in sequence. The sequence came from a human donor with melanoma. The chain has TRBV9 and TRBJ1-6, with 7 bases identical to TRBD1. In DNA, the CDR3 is TGTGCCAGCAAAGGGGGCGCGGAGGATTCACCCCTCCACTTT. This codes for CASKGGAEDSPLHF.